The 24 T cell receptor beta chains below were found in one sample sequenced in a study of shared clonotypes between healthy human individuals. Libraries were prepared by immunoSEQ multiplex PCR; TCRdb keeps only in-frame clonotypes and omits some of them. This table holds 2 million to 2.5 million clones, more than 85% found once. Sequencing was performed on naive CD4+ T cells from PBMCs. Sample subset: CD45RA+ positively selected. These receptor sequences come from a man younger than 35 in good health. Some clones in this sample may be carry-over from other donors' samples.

The gene calls are TRBV4-2 and TRBJ2-1; D is possibly TRBD2 (5 bases). CDR3 size: 14 residues. The V gene lost 0 bases and the J gene lost 10 bases, with 13 bases spanning the gap. CDR1 is LGHNA, CDR2 YNFKEQ, per germline. CDR3 in amino acids: CASSQDNTRGEQFF. In DNA, the CDR3 is TGTGCCAGCAGCCAAGATAATACTCGCGGGGAGCAGTTCTTC.

CDR3 region: CASSYGQGYTGELFF. The CDR3 nucleotides read TGTGCCAGCAGTTATGGGCAGGGGTACACCGGGGAGCTGTTTTTT. The V call is TRBV6-5, the J call TRBJ2-2; TRBD1 might be the D (6 bases). CDR3 length: 15 amino acids. V lost 3 bases and J 3 bases, leaving 11 bases between the germline ends. In germline, CDR1 is MNHEY, CDR2 SVGAGI.

This clone has just a few counts. V usage is TRBV7-9 and J usage is TRBJ1-3; TRBD1 is a possible D gene (5 bases). The CDR3 spans 17 residues. Germline-derived CDR1 and CDR2 are SEHNR and FQNEAQ (reference sequence). The germline V and J ends were trimmed by 2 bases and 0 bases, with 14 bases remaining between them. CDR3 amino acids: CASSLFGAGLSGNTIYF. The CDR3 DNA reads TGTGCCAGCAGCTTATTTGGTGCGGGACTCTCTGGAAACACCATATATTTT.

This clone was seen once. DNA of the CDR3: TGTGCCAGCGCCCTCGGGGTGGGGCCAGGGCACTACGAGCAGTACTTC. Residues: CASALGVGPGHYEQYF. The J gene is TRBJ2-7, the V gene TRBV9; possibly TRBD1 or TRBD2 for D (5 bases each). CDR1 and CDR2 from the germline V gene are SGDLS and YYNGEE. The ends were cut back, 7 bases at V and 3 bases at J, with 23 bases in the middle. The CDR3 consists of 16 residues. The full variable domain, with the rest looked up from reference TRBV9 and TRBJ2-7, is DSGVTQTPKHLITATGQRVTLRCSPRSGDLSVYWYQQSLDQGLQFLIQYYNGEERAKGNILERFSAQQFPDLHSELNLSSLELGDSALYFCASALGVGPGHYEQYFGPGTRLTVT.

The chain couples TRBV10-3 to TRBJ1-2, with D possibly matching TRBD1 (5 bases). Germline values: CDR1 ENHRY, CDR2 SYGVKD. V dropped 7 bases and J dropped 4 bases, with 16 bases sitting between them. The CDR3 has 14 residues. CDR3: CAIKSYDSRYGYTF. The CDR3 DNA follows: TGTGCCATCAAATCGTACGACAGCCGCTATGGCTACACCTTC.

This clone was observed a single time. The rearrangement joins TRBV5-1 to TRBJ2-1; 14 bases line up with TRBD2. This CDR3 contains 21 residues. V trimming: 2 bases; J trimming: 0 bases; junction bases outside the gene matches: 13. The V gene's germline CDR1 is SGHRS and CDR2 YFSETQ. CDR3 loop: CASSFSGTSGSLRSSYNEQFF. The CDR3 DNA follows: TGCGCCAGCAGCTTTTCCGGGACTAGCGGGAGCCTACGAAGCTCCTACAATGAGCAGTTCTTC. The full variable domain, its missing parts supplied by reference TRBV5-1 and TRBJ2-1, is KAGVTQTPRYLIKTRGQQVTLSCSPISGHRSVSWYQQTPGQGLQFLFEYFSETQRNKGNFPGRFSGRQFSNSRSEMNVSTLELGDSALYLCASSFSGTSGSLRSSYNEQFFGPGTRLTVL.

This chain joins TRBV5-4 and TRBJ1-2; D is possibly TRBD1 (5 bases). Germline V gene sequence: CDR1 SGHNT, CDR2 YYREEE (reference sequence). CDR3 length: 14 amino acids. V gave up 4 bases and J gave up 0 bases, with 10 bases separating them. For the CDR3, the DNA is TGTGCCAGCAGCCCAGGGACTTCTAACTATGGCTACACCTTC. This encodes CASSPGTSNYGYTF. The variable domain in full, completed from reference TRBV5-4 and TRBJ1-2, reads ETGVTQSPTHLIKTRGQQVTLRCSSQSGHNTVSWYQQALGQGPQFIFQYYREEENGRGNFPPRFSGLQFPNYSSELNVNALELDDSALYLCASSPGTSNYGYTFGSGTRLTVV.

The chain combines TRBV27 with TRBJ2-3; D gene uncertain. This CDR3 region has 13 residues. V lost 5 bases and J lost 2, with 8 bases in between. Germline CDR1 reads MNHEY; CDR2 reads SMNVEV (reference sequence). CDR3 nucleotides: TGTGCCAGCAGTCCCCCAAACACAGATACGCAGTATTTT. Its translation: CASSPPNTDTQYF.

V usage is TRBV9 and J usage is TRBJ2-1; 8 nucleotides align to TRBD2. Germline V gene sequence: CDR1 SGDLS, CDR2 YYNGEE. The CDR3 has 14 residues. V gave up 4 bases and J gave up 6 bases; unmatched junction bases: 6. The CDR3 spells CASSSGLGLNEQFF. Written as DNA, the CDR3 is TGTGCCAGCAGCTCGGGACTAGGTCTCAATGAGCAGTTCTTC.

This clone was picked up one time. The rearrangement links TRBV5-1 to TRBJ1-5, with TRBD1 matching 7 bases. The CDR3 extends over 14 amino acids. Per the germline V gene, CDR1 is SGHRS and CDR2 is YFSETQ. The V segment lost 4 bases and the J segment 4 bases; nucleotides outside the gene matches: 5. The CDR3 loop reads CASSTGQQNQPQHF. In DNA form, the CDR3 reads TGCGCCAGCAGCACGGGACAGCAGAATCAGCCCCAGCATTTT.

V gene TRBV10-3 combines with J gene TRBJ2-1, with 9 positions matching TRBD2. Germline CDR1 is ENHRY and CDR2 is SYGVKD. The CDR3 is 13 residues long. V shed 10 bases and J 1 base; nucleotides not matched to a gene: 2. CDR3 nucleotides: TGTGCCAATAGCGGGAGTTCCTACAATGAGCAGTTCTTC. Its protein product is CANSGSSYNEQFF.

On this clone itself: Other DNA variants within this sample encode the same CDR3. The V gene is TRBV5-5, the J gene TRBJ1-5; no definite D call. The germline V and J ends were trimmed by 2 bases and 2 bases, with 8 bases remaining between them. Germline-derived CDR1 and CDR2 are SGHKS and YYEKEE (reference sequence). This CDR3 is built from 14 residues. The CDR3 spells CASSFTGGNQPQHF. The CDR3 DNA reads TGTGCCAGCAGCTTTACCGGGGGCAATCAGCCCCAGCATTTT.

The chain combines TRBV5-8 with TRBJ2-2, with no clear D. Trimming shortened V by 2 bases and J by 2 bases, and 10 bases separated the two germline ends. This CDR3 is 15 amino acids long. CDR1 and CDR2 from the germline V gene are SGHTS and YDEGEE. The CDR3: CASSFFRSNTGELFF. DNA for the CDR3: TGTGCCAGCAGCTTTTTCAGGAGTAACACCGGGGAGCTGTTTTTT. Complete variable domain (other parts from reference TRBV5-8 and TRBJ2-2): EAGVTQSPTHLIKTRGQQATLRCSPISGHTSVYWYQQALGLGLQFLLWYDEGEERNRGNFPPRFSGRQFPNYSSELNVNALELEDSALYLCASSFFRSNTGELFFGEGSRLTVL.

This clone was seen only once. The V and J genes are TRBV19 and TRBJ2-6; 9 nucleotides match TRBD2. The trim removed 6 bases at V and 0 bases at J, leaving 9 bases unmatched. The CDR3 is 18 amino acids. The germline gives CDR1 LNHDA, CDR2 SQIVND (reference sequence). CDR3 sequence reads: CASSLAGGPYSGANVLTF. The CDR3 bases are TGTGCCAGTAGCCTTGCGGGAGGGCCTTACTCTGGGGCCAACGTCCTGACTTTC.

V usage is TRBV7-2 and J usage is TRBJ2-1; D uncertain. Per germline, CDR1 SGHTA and CDR2 FQGNSA. The germline V and J ends were trimmed by 1 base and 4 bases, with 8 bases remaining between them. This CDR3 comprises 14 residues. The CDR3 DNA follows: TGTGCCAGCAGCTTAGAGATGGCATACAATGAGCAGTTCTTC. It is translated as CASSLEMAYNEQFF.

V gene TRBV9 combines with J gene TRBJ1-1, with D perhaps matching TRBD1 (5 bases). The CDR3 consists of 14 residues. V was trimmed by 3 bases and J by 4 bases, leaving 13 bases between them. Germline V gene sequence: CDR1 SGDLS, CDR2 YYNGEE. CDR3 bases: TGTGCCAGCAGCGGTCAGGGTGTTGGCACTGAAGCTTTCTTT. This codes for CASSGQGVGTEAFF.

The chain combines TRBV30 with TRBJ2-2; D tentatively fits TRBD1 or TRBD2 (5 bases each). V was shortened by 1 base and J by 4 bases, with 13 bases between the two germline ends. From germline, CDR1 is GTSNPN and CDR2 SVGIG (reference sequence). This CDR3 is built from 15 residues. The CDR3 protein is CAWSAGQRITGELFF. The DNA for the CDR3 is TGTGCCTGGAGTGCGGGGCAGCGTATCACCGGGGAGCTGTTTTTT.

This clone was counted a single time. The J gene is TRBJ1-3, the V gene TRBV5-5; D gene unclear. CDR1 is SGHKS, CDR2 YYEKEE, per germline (reference sequence). There are 14 residues in the CDR3. With 4 bases removed from V and 9 bases from J, the gap between germline ends came to 17 bases. CDR3: CASSQAGISPTIYF. The CDR3 nucleotides read TGTGCCAGCAGCCAGGCTGGTATTTCGCCCACCATATATTTT.

The genes are TRBV4-1 and TRBJ1-1; tentative D call: TRBD1 (6 bases). Between the trimmed V and J ends, which lost 0 bases and 0 bases, there was a span of 14 bases. This CDR3 region has 17 residues. CDR1 MGHRA and CDR2 YSYEKL come from the germline V gene. For the CDR3, the DNA is TGCGCCAGCAGCCAAGATAGGGGGGCCGCGATGAACACTGAAGCTTTCTTT. Translating gives CASSQDRGAAMNTEAFF.

The V call is TRBV5-4, the J call TRBJ2-7, with D tentatively TRBD1 (6 bases). In germline, CDR1 is SGHNT, CDR2 YYREEE (reference sequence). The CDR3 is 14 amino acids. Trimming removed 3 bases from V and 3 bases from J, with 13 bases in between. CDR3 sequence (DNA): TGTGCCAGCAGCTCCCGGGACACTATCTACGAGCAGTACTTC. Translation: CASSSRDTIYEQYF. Full variable domain (rest looked up from reference TRBV5-4 and TRBJ2-7): ETGVTQSPTHLIKTRGQQVTLRCSSQSGHNTVSWYQQALGQGPQFIFQYYREEENGRGNFPPRFSGLQFPNYSSELNVNALELDDSALYLCASSSRDTIYEQYFGPGTRLTVT.

This chain joins TRBV9 and TRBJ2-7, with a weak D call TRBD2 (5 bases). From germline, CDR1 is SGDLS and CDR2 YYNGEE. Trimming left V 0 bases short and J 0 bases short, with 16 bases between. The CDR3 length is 17 residues. The CDR3 sequence: CASSVGSSGPRSYEQYF. DNA of the CDR3: TGTGCCAGCAGCGTAGGGTCAAGCGGACCTCGCTCCTACGAGCAGTACTTC.

This clone was detected once. This sequence joins TRBV15 and TRBJ2-3, with D possibly TRBD1 on 6 matching bases. This CDR3 is built from 17 residues. Germline loops: CDR1 LNHNV, CDR2 YYDKDF (reference sequence). The ends were cut back, 3 bases at V and 0 bases at J, with 16 bases in the middle. CDR3 in DNA: TGTGCCACCAGCAGGCCAAAACAGGGACGAAGCACAGATACGCAGTATTTT. It encodes CATSRPKQGRSTDTQYF.

The chain employs TRBV7-8 and TRBJ2-2; TRBD1 matches 8 bases. Germline-derived CDR1 and CDR2 are SGHVS and FQNEAQ. CDR3 length: 15 amino acids. V was clipped by 3 bases and J by 4 bases; unmatched bases: 4. This CDR3 is CASSLDRASTGELFF. CDR3 bases: TGTGCCAGCAGCTTGGACAGGGCGAGCACCGGGGAGCTGTTTTTT.

V and J are TRBV20-1 and TRBJ1-2; D not certain. The germline V gene has CDR1 DFQATT and CDR2 SNEGSKA (reference sequence). Trimming removed 6 bases from V and 6 bases from J, with 11 bases in between. The length of the CDR3 is 11 residues. As DNA, the CDR3 is TGCAGTGCCGAGGCAGCCCATGGCTACACCTTC. This encodes CSAEAAHGYTF.